This T cell receptor (beta chain) was observed in a study of T cell responses to AZD1222 COVID-19 vaccine (dated by TCRdb to about 2021). Turning to the overall study: AZD1222 recipients with second doses at about 4 weeks or about 12 weeks were pooled, because spike-specific TCR depth and breadth did not differ between schedules. Trial participants were enrolled by age into 18-55, 56-69 and 70-plus year subgroups, with about 150, 27 and 61 TCR-sequenced participants respectively. A total of approximately 250 trial participants underwent TCR sequencing, of whom roughly 210 had received two doses of AZD1222 and about 25 had received two doses of the MenACWY control vaccine.

The CDR3, from cysteine to phenylalanine, totals 15 residues. Of all the DNA, just the CDR3 is kept, 45 bases in frame from base 1. About this clone itself: The antigen it recognizes is unknown. Within one base of it there is no much larger clone, and no base qualities were kept.

The time point label of this sample denotes: baseline before first vaccination. Vaccinee samples were obtained from the UK trials COV001 and COV002, which included a single-blind randomized controlled phase 2/3 trial of AZD1222 (ChAdOx1 nCoV-19) in healthy adults. For TCRbeta chain sequencing, PBMC samples from trial participants were taken at day 0 and at day 28 after the second dose. The CDR3 regions of human TCRbeta chains were analyzed by immunosequencing. In the original analysis: TCRs in the repertoires were compared against a reference library of SARS-CoV-2-specific TCRs that had been generated with the MIRA antigen-specificity platform. Breadth was defined as the fraction of unique TCRs that were SARS-CoV-2-associated, and depth was defined as the fraction of total T cells that were SARS-CoV-2-associated. Using the MIRA data, each spike-specific TCR was mapped to the spike region that the TCR reacts to and placed in a CD4 or CD8 class. Log10-transformed breadth and depth values were compared by one-way ANOVA with Sidak's multiple comparisons tests. Imported from immuneACCESS, the table was reduced by TCRdb to in-frame sequences with V and J called. These copies leave out some clones; in studies compared against another copy, an unresolved V gene accounts for under half, and the cause of the remainder is not known. V, J and clone size are those of that table, while D and trimming were read from the DNA. In this sample the table shows 150,000 to 200,000 clones, roughly nine tenths of which occur a single time. The ten largest account for around 2% of the sample.

General conclusions and limits of the study: Participants were mostly white British, with more females than males. The authors suggested clonal diversity may have been underestimated. Vaccine-associated CD4 TCRs spanned the whole spike protein, with dominant responses in regions 160-218 and 743-854. Because no day 14 peak-response samples were available, repertoires were characterized only after the peak T cell response. Epitopes outside the regions mutated in the B.1.351 and B.1.1.7 variants were reportedly recognized by nearly half of the unique spike-specific TCRs. After two AZD1222 doses, spike-specific TCR breadth and depth were significantly higher than at day 0 and than in MenACWY recipients. Only a handful of AZD1222 recipients were SARS-CoV-2 seropositive at baseline, limiting conclusions about previously exposed vaccinees. The 56-69-year group was small, and its depth increase did not reach significance, likely because of low power.

The rearrangement combines TRBV21-1 with TRBJ1-5. TRBV21-1 is a pseudogene segment. This TCR came from an adult in good health. The material sequenced was peripheral blood, taken on day 0 of AZD1222 vaccination. The CDR3 amino acid sequence is: CASSYYRDSNQPQHF. The nucleotide sequence reads as follows: TGTGCCAGCAGCTATTACCGAGATAGCAATCAGCCCCAGCATTTT.